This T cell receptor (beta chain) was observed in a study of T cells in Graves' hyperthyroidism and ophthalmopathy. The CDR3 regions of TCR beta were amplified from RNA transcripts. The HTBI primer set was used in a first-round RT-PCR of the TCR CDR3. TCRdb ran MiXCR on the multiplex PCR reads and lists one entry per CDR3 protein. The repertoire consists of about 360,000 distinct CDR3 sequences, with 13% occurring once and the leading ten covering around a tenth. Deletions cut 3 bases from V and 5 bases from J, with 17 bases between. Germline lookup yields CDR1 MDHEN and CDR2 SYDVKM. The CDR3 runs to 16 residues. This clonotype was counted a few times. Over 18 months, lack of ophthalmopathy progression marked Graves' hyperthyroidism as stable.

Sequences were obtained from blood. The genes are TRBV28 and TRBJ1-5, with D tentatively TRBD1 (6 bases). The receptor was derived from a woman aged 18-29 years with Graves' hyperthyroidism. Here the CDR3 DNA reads TGTGCCAGCAGTTTTATCGGGTGGACAGCAGATCAGCCCCAGCATTTT. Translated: CASSFIGWTADQPQHF.